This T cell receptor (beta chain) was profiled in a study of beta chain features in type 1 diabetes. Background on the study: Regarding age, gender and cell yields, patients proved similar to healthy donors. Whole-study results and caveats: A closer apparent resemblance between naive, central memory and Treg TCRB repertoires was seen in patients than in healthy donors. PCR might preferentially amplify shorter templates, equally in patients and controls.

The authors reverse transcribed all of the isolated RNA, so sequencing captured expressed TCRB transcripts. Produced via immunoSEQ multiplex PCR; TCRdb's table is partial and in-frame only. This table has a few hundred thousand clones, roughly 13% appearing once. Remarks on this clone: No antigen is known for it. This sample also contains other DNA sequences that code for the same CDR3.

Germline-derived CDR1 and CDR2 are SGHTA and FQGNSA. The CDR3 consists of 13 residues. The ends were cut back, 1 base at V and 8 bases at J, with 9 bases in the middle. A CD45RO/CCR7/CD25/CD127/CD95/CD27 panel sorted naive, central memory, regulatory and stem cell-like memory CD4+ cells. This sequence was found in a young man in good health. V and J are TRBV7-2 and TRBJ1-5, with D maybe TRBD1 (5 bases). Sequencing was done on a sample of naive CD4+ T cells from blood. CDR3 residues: CASSLVGGEPQHF. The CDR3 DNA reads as TGTGCCAGCAGCTTAGTGGGGGGAGAGCCCCAGCATTTT.